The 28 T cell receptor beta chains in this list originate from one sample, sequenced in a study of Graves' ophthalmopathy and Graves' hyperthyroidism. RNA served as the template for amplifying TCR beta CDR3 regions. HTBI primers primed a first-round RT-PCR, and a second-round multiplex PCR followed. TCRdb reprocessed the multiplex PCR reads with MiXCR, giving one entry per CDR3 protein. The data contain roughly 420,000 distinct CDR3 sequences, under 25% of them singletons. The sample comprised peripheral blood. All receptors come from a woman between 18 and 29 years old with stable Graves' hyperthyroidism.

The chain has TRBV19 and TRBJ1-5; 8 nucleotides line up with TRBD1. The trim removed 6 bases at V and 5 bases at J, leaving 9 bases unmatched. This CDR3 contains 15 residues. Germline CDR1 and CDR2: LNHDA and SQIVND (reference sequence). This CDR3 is CASSPDRGGYQPQHF. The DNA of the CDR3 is TGTGCCAGTAGCCCAGACAGGGGAGGTTATCAGCCCCAGCATTTT. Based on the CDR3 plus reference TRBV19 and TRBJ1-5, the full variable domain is DGGITQSPKYLFRKEGQNVTLSCEQNLNHDAMYWYRQDPGQGLRLIYYSQIVNDFQKGDIAEGYSVSREKKESFPLTVTSAQKNPTAFYLCASSPDRGGYQPQHFGDGTRLSIL.

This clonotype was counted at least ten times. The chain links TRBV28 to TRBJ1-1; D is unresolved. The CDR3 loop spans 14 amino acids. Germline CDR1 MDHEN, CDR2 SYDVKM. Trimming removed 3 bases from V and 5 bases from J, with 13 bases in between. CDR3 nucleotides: TGTGCCAGCAGTTTCTCAGGAGGATTGACTGAAGCTTTCTTT. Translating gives CASSFSGGLTEAFF.

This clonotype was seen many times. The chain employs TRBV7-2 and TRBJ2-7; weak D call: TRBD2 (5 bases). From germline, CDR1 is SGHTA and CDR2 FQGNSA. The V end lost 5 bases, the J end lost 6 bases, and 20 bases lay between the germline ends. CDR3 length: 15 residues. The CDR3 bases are TGTGCCAGCAGCCGAGGACTCCCGTTAGGAACCGAGCAGTACTTC. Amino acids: CASSRGLPLGTEQYF.

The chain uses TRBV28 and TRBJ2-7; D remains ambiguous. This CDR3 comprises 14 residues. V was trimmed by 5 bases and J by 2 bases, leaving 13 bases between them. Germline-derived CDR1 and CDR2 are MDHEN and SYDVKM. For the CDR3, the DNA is TGTGCCAGCAGTCCAACAGACCAGACCTACGAGCAGTACTTC. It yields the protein CASSPTDQTYEQYF.

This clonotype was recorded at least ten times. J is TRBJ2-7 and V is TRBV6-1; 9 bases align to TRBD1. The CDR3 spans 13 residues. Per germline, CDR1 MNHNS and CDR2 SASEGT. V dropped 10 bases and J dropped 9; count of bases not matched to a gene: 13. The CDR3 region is CATEDRTGEGQYF. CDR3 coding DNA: TGTGCCACCGAAGACCGGACAGGGGAAGGGCAGTACTTC.

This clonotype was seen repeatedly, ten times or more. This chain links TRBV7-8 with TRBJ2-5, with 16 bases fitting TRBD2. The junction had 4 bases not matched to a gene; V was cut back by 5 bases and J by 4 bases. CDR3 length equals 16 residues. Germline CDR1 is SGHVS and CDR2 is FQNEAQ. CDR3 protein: CASSLGLAGGRETQYF. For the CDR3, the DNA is TGTGCCAGCAGCCTGGGACTAGCGGGAGGGCGAGAGACCCAGTACTTC.

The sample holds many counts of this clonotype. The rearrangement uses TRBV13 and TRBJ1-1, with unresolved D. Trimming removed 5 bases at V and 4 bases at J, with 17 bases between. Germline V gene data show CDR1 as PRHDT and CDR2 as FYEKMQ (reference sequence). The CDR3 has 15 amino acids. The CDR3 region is CASSAQIEMGTEAFF. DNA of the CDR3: TGTGCCAGCAGCGCTCAAATCGAAATGGGCACTGAAGCTTTCTTT. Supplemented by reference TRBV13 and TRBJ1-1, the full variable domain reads AAGVIQSPRHLIKEKRETATLKCYPIPRHDTVYWYQQGPGQDPQFLISFYEKMQSDKGSIPDRFSAQQFSDYHSELNMSSLELGDSALYFCASSAQIEMGTEAFFGQGTRLTVV.

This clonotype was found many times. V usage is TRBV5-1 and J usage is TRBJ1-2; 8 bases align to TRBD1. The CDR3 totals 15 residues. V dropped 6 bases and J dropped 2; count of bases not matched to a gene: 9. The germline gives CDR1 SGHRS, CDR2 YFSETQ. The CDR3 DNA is TGCGCCAGCAAGAGCTTAAGGGACAGGAACTATGGCTACACCTTC. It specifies CASKSLRDRNYGYTF.

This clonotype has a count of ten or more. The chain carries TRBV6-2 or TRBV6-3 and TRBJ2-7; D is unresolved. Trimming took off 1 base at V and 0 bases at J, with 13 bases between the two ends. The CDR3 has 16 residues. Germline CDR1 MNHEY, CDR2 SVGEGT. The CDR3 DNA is TGTGCCAGCAGTTACTTTCCTAGGATAAGCTCCTACGAGCAGTACTTC. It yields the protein CASSYFPRISSYEQYF.

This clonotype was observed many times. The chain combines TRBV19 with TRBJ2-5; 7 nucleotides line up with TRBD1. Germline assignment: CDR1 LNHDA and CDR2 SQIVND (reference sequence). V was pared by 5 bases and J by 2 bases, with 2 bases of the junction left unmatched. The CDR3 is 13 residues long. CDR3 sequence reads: CASSSQGQETQYF. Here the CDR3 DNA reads TGTGCCAGTAGTTCACAGGGGCAAGAGACCCAGTACTTC.

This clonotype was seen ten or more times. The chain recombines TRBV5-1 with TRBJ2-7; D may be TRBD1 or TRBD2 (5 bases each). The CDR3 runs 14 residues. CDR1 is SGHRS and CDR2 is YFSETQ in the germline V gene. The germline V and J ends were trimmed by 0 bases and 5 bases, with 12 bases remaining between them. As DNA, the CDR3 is TGCGCCAGCAGCTTGGCGGATCGGGGCAACGAGCAGTACTTC. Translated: CASSLADRGNEQYF.

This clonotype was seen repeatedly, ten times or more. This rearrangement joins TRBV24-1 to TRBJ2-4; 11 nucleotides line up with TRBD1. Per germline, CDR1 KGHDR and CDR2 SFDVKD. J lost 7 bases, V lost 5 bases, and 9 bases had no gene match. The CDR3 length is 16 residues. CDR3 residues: CATSAPGQGAENIQYF. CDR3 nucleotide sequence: TGTGCCACCAGTGCCCCAGGACAGGGGGCTGAGAACATTCAGTACTTC.

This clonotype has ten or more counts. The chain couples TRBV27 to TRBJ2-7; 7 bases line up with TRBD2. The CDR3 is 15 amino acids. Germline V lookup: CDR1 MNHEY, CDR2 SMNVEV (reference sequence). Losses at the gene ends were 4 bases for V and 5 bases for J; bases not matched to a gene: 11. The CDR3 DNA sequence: TGTGCCAGCAGTTACAACAGACTAGCTGGGGACGAGCAGTACTTC. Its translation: CASSYNRLAGDEQYF.

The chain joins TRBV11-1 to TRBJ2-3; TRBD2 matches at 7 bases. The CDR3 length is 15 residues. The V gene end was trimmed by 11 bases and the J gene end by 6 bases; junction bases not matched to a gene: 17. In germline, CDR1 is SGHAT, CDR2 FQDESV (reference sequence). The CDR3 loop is CAASKRDPRADTQYF. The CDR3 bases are TGTGCCGCTAGTAAGCGGGACCCACGGGCGGATACGCAGTATTTT. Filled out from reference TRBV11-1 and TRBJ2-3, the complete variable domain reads EAEVAQSPRYKITEKSQAVAFWCDPISGHATLYWYRQILGQGPELLVQFQDESVVDDSQLPKDRFSAERLKGVDSTLKIQPAELGDSAMYLCAASKRDPRADTQYFGPGTRLTVL.

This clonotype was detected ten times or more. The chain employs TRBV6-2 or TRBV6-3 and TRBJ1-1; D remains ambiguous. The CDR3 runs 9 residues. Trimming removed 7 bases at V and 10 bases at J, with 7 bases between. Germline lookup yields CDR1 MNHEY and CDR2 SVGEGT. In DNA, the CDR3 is TGTGCCAGCACCCGAAGAGCTTTCTTT. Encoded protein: CASTRRAFF.

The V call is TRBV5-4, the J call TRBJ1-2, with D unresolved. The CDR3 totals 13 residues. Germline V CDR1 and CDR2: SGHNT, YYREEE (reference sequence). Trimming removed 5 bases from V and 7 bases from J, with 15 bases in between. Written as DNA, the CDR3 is TGTGCCAGCAGGAGTCGAAGGCGCGTTGGCTACACCTTC. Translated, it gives CASRSRRRVGYTF.

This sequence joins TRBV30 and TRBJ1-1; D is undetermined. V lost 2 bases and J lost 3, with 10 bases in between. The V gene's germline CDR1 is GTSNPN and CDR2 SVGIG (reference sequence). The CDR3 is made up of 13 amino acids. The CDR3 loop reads CAWSTYPHTEAFF. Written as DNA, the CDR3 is TGTGCCTGGAGTACTTATCCTCACACTGAAGCTTTCTTT.

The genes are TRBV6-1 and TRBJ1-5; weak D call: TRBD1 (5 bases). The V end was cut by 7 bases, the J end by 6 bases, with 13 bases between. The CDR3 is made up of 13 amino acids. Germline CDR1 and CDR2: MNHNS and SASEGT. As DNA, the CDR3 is TGTGCCAGCACCTCAAGGGACCCTCAGCCCCAGCATTTT. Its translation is CASTSRDPQPQHF.

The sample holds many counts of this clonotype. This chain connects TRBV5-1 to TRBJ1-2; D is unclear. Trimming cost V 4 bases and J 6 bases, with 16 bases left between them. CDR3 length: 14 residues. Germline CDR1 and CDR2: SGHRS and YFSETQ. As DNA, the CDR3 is TGCGCCAGCAGCACGGTCGGGGTATCTAATGGCTACACCTTC. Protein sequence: CASSTVGVSNGYTF.

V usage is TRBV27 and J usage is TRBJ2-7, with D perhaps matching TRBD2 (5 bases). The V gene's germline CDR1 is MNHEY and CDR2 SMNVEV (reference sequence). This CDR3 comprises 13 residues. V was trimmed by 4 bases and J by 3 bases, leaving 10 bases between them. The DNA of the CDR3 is TGTGCCAGCAGTTATGAGGGCGGCTACGAGCAGTACTTC. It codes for CASSYEGGYEQYF.

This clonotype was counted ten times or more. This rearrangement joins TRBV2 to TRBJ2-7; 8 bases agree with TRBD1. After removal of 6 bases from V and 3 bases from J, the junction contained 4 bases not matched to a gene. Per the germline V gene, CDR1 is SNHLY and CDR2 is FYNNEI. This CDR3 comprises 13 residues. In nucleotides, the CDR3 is TGTGCCAGCAGCCGGGACAGGAACTACGAGCAGTACTTC. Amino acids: CASSRDRNYEQYF.

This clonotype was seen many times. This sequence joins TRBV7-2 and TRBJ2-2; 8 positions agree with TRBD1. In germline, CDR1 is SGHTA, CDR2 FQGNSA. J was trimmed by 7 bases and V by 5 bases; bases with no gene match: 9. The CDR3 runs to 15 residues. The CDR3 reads CASSHQDRVGGELFF. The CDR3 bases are TGTGCCAGCAGCCACCAGGACAGGGTCGGCGGGGAGCTGTTTTTT. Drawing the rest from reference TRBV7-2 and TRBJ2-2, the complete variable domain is GAGVSQSPSNKVTEKGKDVELRCDPISGHTALYWYRQSLGQGLEFLIYFQGNSAPDKSGLPSDRFSAERTGGSVSTLTIQRTQQEDSAVYLCASSHQDRVGGELFFGEGSRLTVL.

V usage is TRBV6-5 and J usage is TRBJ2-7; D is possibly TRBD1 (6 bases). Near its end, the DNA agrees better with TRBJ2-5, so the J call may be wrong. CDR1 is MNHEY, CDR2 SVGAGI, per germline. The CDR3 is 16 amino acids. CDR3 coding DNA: TGTGCCAGCAGTTTTCTGAGGGGGATTTCGTCGGAGACCCAGTACTTC. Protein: CASSFLRGISSETQYF.

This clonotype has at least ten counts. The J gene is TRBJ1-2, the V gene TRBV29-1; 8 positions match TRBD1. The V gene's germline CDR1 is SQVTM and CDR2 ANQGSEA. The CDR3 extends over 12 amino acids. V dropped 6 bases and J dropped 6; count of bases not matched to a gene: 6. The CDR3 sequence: CSVRTGLHGYTF. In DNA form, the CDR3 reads TGCAGCGTCCGGACAGGGTTGCATGGCTACACCTTC. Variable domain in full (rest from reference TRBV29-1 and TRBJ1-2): SAVISQKPSRDICQRGTSLTIQCQVDSQVTMMFWYRQQPGQSLTLIATANQGSEATYESGFVIDKFPISRPNLTFSTLTVSNMSPEDSSIYLCSVRTGLHGYTFGSGTRLTVV.

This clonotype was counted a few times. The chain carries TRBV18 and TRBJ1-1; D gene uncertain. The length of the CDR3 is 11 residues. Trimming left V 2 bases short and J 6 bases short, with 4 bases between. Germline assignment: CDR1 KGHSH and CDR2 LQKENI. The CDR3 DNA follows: TGTGCCAGCTCACCAGCGGCTGAAGCTTTCTTT. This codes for CASSPAAEAFF.

CDR3 region: CASRSDTGELFF. CDR3 in DNA: TGTGCCAGCAGGTCGGACACCGGGGAGCTGTTTTTT. The rearrangement uses TRBV28 and TRBJ2-2; D gene ambiguous. CDR1 and CDR2 (germline): MDHEN, SYDVKM. CDR3 length: 12 residues. V lost 6 bases to trimming and J lost 3 bases, with 5 bases between them.

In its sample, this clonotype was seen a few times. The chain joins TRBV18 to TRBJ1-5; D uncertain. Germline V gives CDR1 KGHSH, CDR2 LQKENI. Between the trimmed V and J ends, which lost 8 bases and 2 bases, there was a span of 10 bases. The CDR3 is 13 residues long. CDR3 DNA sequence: TGTGCCAGCACAACCGATGGCAATCAGCCCCAGCATTTT. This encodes CASTTDGNQPQHF.

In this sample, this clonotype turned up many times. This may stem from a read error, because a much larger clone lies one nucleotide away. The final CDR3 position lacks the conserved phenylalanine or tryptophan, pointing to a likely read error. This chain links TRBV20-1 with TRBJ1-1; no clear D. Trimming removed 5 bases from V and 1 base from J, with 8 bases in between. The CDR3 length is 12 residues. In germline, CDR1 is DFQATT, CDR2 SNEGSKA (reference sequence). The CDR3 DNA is TGCAGTGCTCTCGGTAGGAACACTGAAGCTTTCTCT. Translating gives CSALGRNTEAFS.